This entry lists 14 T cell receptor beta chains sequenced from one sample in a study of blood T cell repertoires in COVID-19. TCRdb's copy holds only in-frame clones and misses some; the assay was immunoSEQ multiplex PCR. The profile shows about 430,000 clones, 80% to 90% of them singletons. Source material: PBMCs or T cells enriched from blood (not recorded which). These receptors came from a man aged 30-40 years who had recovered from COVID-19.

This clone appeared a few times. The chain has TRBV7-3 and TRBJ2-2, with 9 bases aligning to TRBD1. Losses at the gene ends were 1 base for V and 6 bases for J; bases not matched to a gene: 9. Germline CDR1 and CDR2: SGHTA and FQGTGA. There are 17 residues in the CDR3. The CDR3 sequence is CASSLNGAGQGSGELFF. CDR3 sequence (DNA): TGTGCCAGCAGCTTAAATGGAGCGGGACAGGGCTCCGGGGAGCTGTTTTTT.

The CDR3 loop reads CASSQGAGSGTEAFF. For the CDR3, the DNA is TGTGCCAGCAGCCAAGGGGCGGGCTCGGGCACTGAAGCTTTCTTT. The chain joins TRBV3-1 (or the pseudogene TRBV3-2) to TRBJ1-1, with D unresolved. Trimming cost V 1 base and J 4 bases, with 13 bases left between them. Germline V gene sequence: CDR1 LGHDT, CDR2 YNNKEL (reference sequence). The CDR3 runs 15 residues.

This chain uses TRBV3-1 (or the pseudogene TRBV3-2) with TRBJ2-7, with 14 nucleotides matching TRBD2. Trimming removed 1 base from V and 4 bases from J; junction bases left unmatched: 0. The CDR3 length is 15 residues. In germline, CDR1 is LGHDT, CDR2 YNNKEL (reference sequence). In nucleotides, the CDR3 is TGTGCCAGCAGCCAAGGACTAGCGGGAGGGTACGAGCAGTACTTC. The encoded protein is CASSQGLAGGYEQYF.

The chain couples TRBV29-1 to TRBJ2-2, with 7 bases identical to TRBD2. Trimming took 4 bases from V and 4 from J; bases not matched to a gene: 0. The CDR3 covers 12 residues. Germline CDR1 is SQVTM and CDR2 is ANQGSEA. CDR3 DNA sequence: TGCAGCGTTGGGGGGGGCACCGGGGAGCTGTTTTTT. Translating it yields CSVGGGTGELFF.

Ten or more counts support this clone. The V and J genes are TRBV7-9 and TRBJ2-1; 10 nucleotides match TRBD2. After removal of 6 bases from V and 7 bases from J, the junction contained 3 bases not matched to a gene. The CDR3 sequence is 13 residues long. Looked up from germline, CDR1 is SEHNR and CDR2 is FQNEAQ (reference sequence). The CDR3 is CASRTSGTNEQFF. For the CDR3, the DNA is TGTGCCAGCAGAACTAGCGGGACAAATGAGCAGTTCTTC.

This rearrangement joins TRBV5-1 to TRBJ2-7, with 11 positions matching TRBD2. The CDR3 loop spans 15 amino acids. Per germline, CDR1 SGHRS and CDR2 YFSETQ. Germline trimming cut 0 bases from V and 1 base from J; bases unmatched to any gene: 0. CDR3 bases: TGCGCCAGCAGCTTGGGACTAGCGGGATCCTACGAGCAGTACTTC. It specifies CASSLGLAGSYEQYF.

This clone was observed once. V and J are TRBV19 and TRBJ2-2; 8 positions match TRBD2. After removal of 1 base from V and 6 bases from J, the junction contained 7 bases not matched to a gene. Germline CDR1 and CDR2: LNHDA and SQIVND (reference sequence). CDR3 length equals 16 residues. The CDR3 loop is CASSIVPAGDPGELFF. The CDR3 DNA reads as TGTGCCAGTAGTATAGTTCCAGCGGGAGACCCCGGGGAGCTGTTTTTT.

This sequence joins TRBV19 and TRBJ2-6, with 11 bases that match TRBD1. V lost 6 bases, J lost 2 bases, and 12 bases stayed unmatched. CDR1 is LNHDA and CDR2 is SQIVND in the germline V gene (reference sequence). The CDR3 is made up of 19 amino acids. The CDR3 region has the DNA TGTGCCAGTAGCACATTTGGGACAGGGGGTCATCCTGGGGCCAACGTCCTGACTTTC. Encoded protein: CASSTFGTGGHPGANVLTF.

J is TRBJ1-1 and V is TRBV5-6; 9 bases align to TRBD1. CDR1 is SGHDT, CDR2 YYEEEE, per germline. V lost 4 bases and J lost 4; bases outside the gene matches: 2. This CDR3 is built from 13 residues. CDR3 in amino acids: CASSLQGATEAFF. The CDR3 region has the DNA TGTGCCAGCAGCCTACAGGGGGCCACTGAAGCTTTCTTT.

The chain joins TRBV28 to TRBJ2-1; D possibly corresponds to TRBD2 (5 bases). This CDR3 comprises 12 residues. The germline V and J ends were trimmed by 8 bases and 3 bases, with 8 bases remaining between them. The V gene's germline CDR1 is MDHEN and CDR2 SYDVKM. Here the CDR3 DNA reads TGTGCCAGCGTCGGGGTCTACAATGAGCAGTTCTTC. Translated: CASVGVYNEQFF.

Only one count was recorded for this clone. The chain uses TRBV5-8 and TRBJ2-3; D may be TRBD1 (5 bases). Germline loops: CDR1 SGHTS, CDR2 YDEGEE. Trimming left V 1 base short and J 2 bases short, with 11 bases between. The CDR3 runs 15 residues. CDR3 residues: CASSLSIGDTDTQYF. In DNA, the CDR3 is TGTGCCAGCAGCTTGTCTATAGGGGACACAGATACGCAGTATTTT.

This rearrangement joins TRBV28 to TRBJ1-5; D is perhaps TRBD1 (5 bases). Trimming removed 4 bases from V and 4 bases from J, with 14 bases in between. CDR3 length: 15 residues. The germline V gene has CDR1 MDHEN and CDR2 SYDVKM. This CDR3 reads CASSSRRGPNQPQHF. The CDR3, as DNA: TGTGCCAGCAGTTCCCGGCGGGGCCCAAATCAGCCCCAGCATTTT.

The CDR3 reads CASIRQGTDTQYF. The CDR3 DNA reads TGTGCCAGCATCCGGCAGGGCACAGATACGCAGTATTTT. This chain links TRBV28 with TRBJ2-3; no clear D. V lost 7 bases and J 1 base, leaving 9 bases between the germline ends. In germline, CDR1 is MDHEN, CDR2 SYDVKM. The CDR3 covers 13 residues.

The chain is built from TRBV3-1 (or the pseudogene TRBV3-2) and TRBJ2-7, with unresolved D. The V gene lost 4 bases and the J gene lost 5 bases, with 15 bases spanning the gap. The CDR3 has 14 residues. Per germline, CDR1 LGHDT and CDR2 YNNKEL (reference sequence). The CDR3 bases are TGTGCCAGCAGCCCAAGGAGAACCGCTGACGAGCAGTACTTC. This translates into CASSPRRTADEQYF.